Presented here are 5 T cell receptor beta chains from one specimen sequenced in a study of blood T cell repertoires in COVID-19. Measured with immunoSEQ multiplex PCR; TCRdb has only the in-frame clones, and not every one. The data hold roughly 670,000 clones, with just under 90% observed a single time. Source material: peripheral blood. Every receptor here comes from a woman aged 18-30 years with acute or convalescent COVID-19.

The chain joins TRBV18 to TRBJ1-2, with D perhaps TRBD1 (6 bases). CDR3 length equals 14 residues. CDR1 and CDR2 (germline): KGHSH, LQKENI. V was pared by 0 bases and J by 7 bases, with 12 bases between. The CDR3 here is CASSPPHRVSGYTF. The DNA of the CDR3 is TGTGCCAGCTCACCACCCCACAGGGTCTCTGGCTACACCTTC.

This chain uses TRBV13 with TRBJ1-5; D perhaps matches TRBD1 (5 bases). With 3 bases removed from V and 2 bases from J, the gap between germline ends came to 8 bases. The germline V gene has CDR1 PRHDT and CDR2 FYEKMQ (reference sequence). The CDR3 consists of 14 residues. CDR3 protein: CASSFAGGNQPQHF. The CDR3 DNA follows: TGTGCCAGCAGCTTCGCGGGGGGCAATCAGCCCCAGCATTTT.

The chain employs TRBV6-5 and TRBJ2-7, with D possibly being TRBD2 (6 bases). Trimming shortened V by 5 bases and J by 3 bases, and 17 bases separated the two germline ends. Germline lookup yields CDR1 MNHEY and CDR2 SVGAGI. This CDR3 comprises 15 residues. CDR3 in amino acids: CASSPYGRLSYEQYF. The CDR3 DNA sequence: TGTGCCAGCAGTCCGTACGGGAGACTAAGCTACGAGCAGTACTTC.

The genes are TRBV5-6 and TRBJ1-5; unclear D gene. Germline-derived CDR1 and CDR2 are SGHDT and YYEEEE. This CDR3 contains 14 residues. V lost 0 bases and J 6 bases, leaving 10 bases between the germline ends. The CDR3 spells CASSLGPAGQPQHF. The DNA for the CDR3 is TGTGCCAGCAGCTTGGGGCCTGCGGGTCAGCCCCAGCATTTT. The full variable domain, rest sourced from reference TRBV5-6 and TRBJ1-5, is DAGVTQSPTHLIKTRGQQVTLRCSPKSGHDTVSWYQQALGQGPQFIFQYYEEEERQRGNFPDRFSGHQFPNYSSELNVNALLLGDSALYLCASSLGPAGQPQHFGDGTRLSIL.

This clone is a singleton in its sample. The rearrangement links TRBV25-1 to TRBJ2-7, with D maybe TRBD1 (7 bases). CDR3 length equals 14 residues. V shed 8 bases and J shed 1 base, with 15 bases lying between them. Germline V lookup: CDR1 MGHDK, CDR2 SYGVNS. The CDR3 nucleotides are TGTGCCAGCTCGCAGGGGGGTAATTCCTACGAGCAGTACTTC. Amino acid sequence: CASSQGGNSYEQYF.